This TCR beta chain was captured by sequencing in a study of human T cells and chemical hapten exposure. At the level of the study: DPC at 2% was the sensitizing agent, placed on approximately 2 cm by approximately 2 cm of upper inner arm skin. Study-wide points: Every donor had alopecia, and their immune response may therefore differ from healthy people's.

As to time point: patch test 1, 2 weeks after DPC sensitization. The treatment: therapeutic diphenylcyclopropenone sensitization with weekly scalp DPC. People who gave samples had alopecia, were 18 to 70 years old, and were suitable for DPC. The junction had 7 bases not matched to a gene; V was cut back by 9 bases and J by 0 bases. The CDR3 is 15 amino acids. This clonotype was counted only a few times. As yet, its antigen is unknown. One entry per CDR3 protein, called by TCRdb with MiXCR from the RACE reads. The sample holds fewer than 400,000 distinct CDR3 sequences, around 6.9% seen once. This chain connects TRBV12-3 or TRBV12-4 to TRBJ1-3; 8 bases agree with TRBD1. The sequence derives from a woman younger than 35 with alopecia areata. Some clones in this sample may be carry-over from other donors' samples. Material: whole blood, obtained in connection with sensitization to the hapten diphenylcyclopropenone (DPC). The CDR3 sequence: CASSRGRNSGNTIYF. The CDR3 DNA follows: TGTGCCAGTTCCAGGGGGCGAAACTCTGGAAACACCATATATTTT.